Listed below are T cell receptor beta chains from one sample, sequenced in a study of blood T cell repertoires in COVID-19. Produced via immunoSEQ multiplex PCR; TCRdb's table is partial and in-frame only. This table has 200,000 to 250,000 clones, less than 90% appearing once. The sample consisted of peripheral blood. All receptors derive from a man aged 25-45 years with active or convalescent COVID-19. Both conserved end residues are part of each CDR3. A D gene is named only where the DNA matches it firmly. Some rows have no size entry. The others give once, few or many, or a class for an expanded clone.

- | TRBJ1-6 | TRBV27 | - | TGTGCCAGCACTGACAGATATACTTATAATTCACCCCTCCACTTT | CASTDRYTYNSPLHF
- | TRBJ1-6 | TRBV27 | - | TGTGCCAGCAGTCCCTCGGGCTATAATTCACCCCTCCACTTT | CASSPSGYNSPLHF
- | TRBJ2-1 | TRBV12-3/TRBV12-4 | - | TGTGCCAGCAGGCCAGACTACGAGCAGTTCTTC | CASRPDYEQFF
once | TRBJ2-7 | TRBV7-9 | - | TGTGCCAGCAGCGTCGGAGTCGAGCAGTACTTC | CASSVGVEQYF
- | TRBJ2-5 | TRBV3-1/TRBV3-2 | - | TGTGCCAGCAGCCACACTAGTCGGTTAGAGACCCAGTACTTC | CASSHTSRLETQYF
few | TRBJ2-7 | TRBV18 | TRBD1 | TGTGCCAGCTCAGTCCCCCCTTCGACAGGGGAATACGAGCAGTACTTC | CASSVPPSTGEYEQYF
- | TRBJ2-1 | TRBV10-1 | TRBD1 | TGCGCCAGCAGTGTTGGGGGACAGGGCTACAATGAGCAGTTCTTC | CASSVGGQGYNEQFF
- | TRBJ1-1 | TRBV4-3 | - | TGCGCCAGCAGCCAAGATGTGGCAGGGTGGGAAGCTTTCTTT | CASSQDVAGWEAFF
- | TRBJ1-2 | TRBV3-1/TRBV3-2 | - | TGTGCCAGCAGCCAAGTGGGTCTTCGTCAGGGAAAAGGCTACACCTTC | CASSQVGLRQGKGYTF
- | TRBJ1-2 | TRBV5-4 | TRBD1 | TGTGCCAGCAGCTTAAGACAGGGAAAGGATGGCTACACCTTC | CASSLRQGKDGYTF
- | TRBJ2-5 | TRBV9 | - | TGTGCCAGCAGCGTAGGGGCCCTGTACCAAGAGACCCAGTACTTC | CASSVGALYQETQYF
few | TRBJ2-7 | TRBV28 | - | TGTGCCAGCAACCTCCGACTGGGCTACGAGCAGTACTTC | CASNLRLGYEQYF
- | TRBJ2-5 | TRBV11-3 | TRBD1 | TGTGCCAGCAGCCAACAGGGGGCCAAGACGGAGACCCAGTACTTC | CASSQQGAKTETQYF
- | TRBJ1-2 | TRBV28 | - | TGTGCCAGCAGTTACCCGCCCAGGGGAGAAGGCTACACCTTC | CASSYPPRGEGYTF
- | TRBJ2-2 | TRBV7-6 | TRBD2 | TGTGCCAGCAGCTTAGGACTAGCGGGGGCCCCCGGGACCGGGGAGCTGTTTTTT | CASSLGLAGAPGTGELFF
once | TRBJ1-4 | TRBV6-5 | - | TGTGCCAGCAGGACGGGGGGGGAAAAACTGTTTTTT | CASRTGGEKLFF
- | TRBJ2-2 | TRBV7-2 | - | TGTGCCAGCAGCTTGGGACAGCGGAGGGGCGGGGAGCTGTTTTTT | CASSLGQRRGGELFF
- | TRBJ1-1 | TRBV3-1/TRBV3-2 | - | TGTGCCAGCAGCCAACGGTGGACTGAAGCTTTCTTT | CASSQRWTEAFF
- | TRBJ1-1 | TRBV7-8 | TRBD1 | TGTGCCAGCAGCCCCCCGGGACAGGGGTGGGGGAACACTGAAGCTTTCTTT | CASSPPGQGWGNTEAFF
- | TRBJ2-1 | TRBV5-1 | - | TGCGCCAGCAGCCTTCCCGGGGAGCAGTTCTTC | CASSLPGEQFF
- | TRBJ2-7 | TRBV4-1 | - | TGCGCCAGCAGCCCCTCAGCGGACTACGAGCAGTACTTC | CASSPSADYEQYF
- | TRBJ1-2 | TRBV2 | TRBD1 | TGTGCCAGCACCGGGACAGTGATTCGCTACACCTTC | CASTGTVIRYTF
- | TRBJ2-5 | TRBV10-3 | TRBD2 | TGTGCCATCAGTAAACGGACTAGCGGGGGGCCAGAGACCCAGTACTTC | CAISKRTSGGPETQYF
- | TRBJ2-5 | TRBV5-1 | - | TGCGCCAGCAGCCCCGGGGGTAGGGAGACCCAGTACTTC | CASSPGGRETQYF
- | TRBJ1-3 | TRBV5-1 | TRBD1 | TGCGCCAGCAGCCCGGGACAGACCTCTGGAAACACCATATATTTT | CASSPGQTSGNTIYF
- | TRBJ2-1 | TRBV7-8 | - | TGTGCCAGCAGCGTTGACTTGTACTACAATGAGCAGTTCTTC | CASSVDLYYNEQFF
- | TRBJ1-5 | TRBV15 | - | TGTGCCACCAGCAGAGGTCTACCTAGCAATCAGCCCCAGCATTTT | CATSRGLPSNQPQHF
few | TRBJ1-3 | TRBV3-1/TRBV3-2 | - | TGTGCCAGCAGCCCAGGGGCTCCTGGAAACACCATATATTTT | CASSPGAPGNTIYF